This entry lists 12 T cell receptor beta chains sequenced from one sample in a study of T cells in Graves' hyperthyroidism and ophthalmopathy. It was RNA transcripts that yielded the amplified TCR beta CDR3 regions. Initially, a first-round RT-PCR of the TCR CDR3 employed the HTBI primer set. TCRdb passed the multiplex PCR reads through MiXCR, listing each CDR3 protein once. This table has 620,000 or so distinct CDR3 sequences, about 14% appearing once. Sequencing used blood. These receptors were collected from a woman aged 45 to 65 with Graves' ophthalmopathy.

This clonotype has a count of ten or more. CDR3 coding DNA: TGTGCCAGCAGTGACATCGGGCGGGAGTACTTC. Its protein is CASSDIGREYF. V and J are TRBV6-1 and TRBJ2-5; TRBD2 might be the D (5 bases). V shed 3 bases and J shed 12 bases, with 11 bases lying between them. The CDR3 consists of 11 residues. In germline, CDR1 is MNHNS, CDR2 SASEGT.

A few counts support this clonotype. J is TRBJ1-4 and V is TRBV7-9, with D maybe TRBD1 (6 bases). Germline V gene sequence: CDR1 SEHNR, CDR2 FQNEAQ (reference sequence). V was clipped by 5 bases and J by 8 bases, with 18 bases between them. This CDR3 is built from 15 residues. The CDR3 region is CASSPLRGPGEKLFF. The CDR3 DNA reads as TGTGCCAGCAGCCCATTACGGGGGCCGGGGGAAAAACTGTTTTTT. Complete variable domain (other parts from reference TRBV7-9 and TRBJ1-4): DTGVSQNPRHKITKRGQNVTFRCDPISEHNRLYWYRQTLGQGPEFLTYFQNEAQLEKSRLLSDRFSAERPKGSFSTLEIQRTEQGDSAMYLCASSPLRGPGEKLFFGSGTQLSVL.

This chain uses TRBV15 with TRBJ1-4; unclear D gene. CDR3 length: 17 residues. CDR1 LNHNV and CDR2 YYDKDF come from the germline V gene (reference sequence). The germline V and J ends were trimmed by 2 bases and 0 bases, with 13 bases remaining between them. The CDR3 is CATSRPTVRSTNEKLFF. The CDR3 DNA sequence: TGTGCCACCAGCAGACCAACTGTCCGATCAACTAATGAAAAACTGTTTTTT.

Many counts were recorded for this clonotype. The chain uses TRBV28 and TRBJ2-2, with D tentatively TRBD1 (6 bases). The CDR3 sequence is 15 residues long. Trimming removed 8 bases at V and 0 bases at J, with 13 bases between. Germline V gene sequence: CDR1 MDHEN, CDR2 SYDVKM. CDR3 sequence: CASRPGTPNTGELFF. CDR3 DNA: TGTGCCAGCCGACCCGGGACACCGAACACCGGGGAGCTGTTTTTT.

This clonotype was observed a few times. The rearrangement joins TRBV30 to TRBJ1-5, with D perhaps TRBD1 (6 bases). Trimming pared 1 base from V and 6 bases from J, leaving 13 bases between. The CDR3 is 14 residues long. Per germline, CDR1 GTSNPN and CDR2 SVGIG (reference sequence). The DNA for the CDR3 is TGTGCCTGGAGTGGGGGGGGGGCCAGTCAGCCCCAGCATTTT. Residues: CAWSGGGASQPQHF.

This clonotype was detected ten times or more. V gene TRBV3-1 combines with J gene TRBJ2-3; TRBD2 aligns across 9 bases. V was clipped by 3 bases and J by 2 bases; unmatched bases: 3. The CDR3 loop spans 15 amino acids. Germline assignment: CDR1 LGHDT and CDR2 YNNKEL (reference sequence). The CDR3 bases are TGTGCCAGCAGCCATAGACTAGCGGACACAGATACGCAGTATTTT. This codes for CASSHRLADTDTQYF.

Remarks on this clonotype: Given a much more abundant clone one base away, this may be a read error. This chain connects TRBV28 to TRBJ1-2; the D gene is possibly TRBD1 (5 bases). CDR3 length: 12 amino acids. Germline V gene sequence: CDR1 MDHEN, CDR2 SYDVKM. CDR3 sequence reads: CPSSIGDYGYTF. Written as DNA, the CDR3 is TGTCCCAGCAGCATAGGGGACTATGGCTACACCTTC.

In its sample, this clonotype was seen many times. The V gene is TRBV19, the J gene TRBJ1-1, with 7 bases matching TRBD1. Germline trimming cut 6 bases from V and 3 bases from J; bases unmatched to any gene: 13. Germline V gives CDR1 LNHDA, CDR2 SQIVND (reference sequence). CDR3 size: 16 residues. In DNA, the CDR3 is TGTGCCAGTAGCGACCCGACAGGGACGTGGGACACTGAAGCTTTCTTT. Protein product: CASSDPTGTWDTEAFF.

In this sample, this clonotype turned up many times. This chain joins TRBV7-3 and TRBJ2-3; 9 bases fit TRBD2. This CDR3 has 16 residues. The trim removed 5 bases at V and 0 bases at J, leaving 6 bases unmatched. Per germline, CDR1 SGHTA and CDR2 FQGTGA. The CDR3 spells CASSPIAGASTDTQYF. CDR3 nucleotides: TGTGCCAGCAGCCCAATAGCGGGGGCAAGCACAGATACGCAGTATTTT.

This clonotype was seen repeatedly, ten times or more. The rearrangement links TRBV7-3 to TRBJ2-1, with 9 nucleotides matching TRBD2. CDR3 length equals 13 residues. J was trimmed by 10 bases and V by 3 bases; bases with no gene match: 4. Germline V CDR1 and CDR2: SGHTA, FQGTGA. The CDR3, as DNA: TGTGCCAGCAGCTTGGGGCTAGCGGGGGAGCAGTTCTTC. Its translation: CASSLGLAGEQFF.

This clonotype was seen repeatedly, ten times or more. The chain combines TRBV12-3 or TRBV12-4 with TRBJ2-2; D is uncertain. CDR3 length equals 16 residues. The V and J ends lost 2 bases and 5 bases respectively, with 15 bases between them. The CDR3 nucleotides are TGTGCCAGCAGTTTACTACACGGAGTTAGGACCGGGGAGCTGTTTTTT. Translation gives CASSLLHGVRTGELFF.

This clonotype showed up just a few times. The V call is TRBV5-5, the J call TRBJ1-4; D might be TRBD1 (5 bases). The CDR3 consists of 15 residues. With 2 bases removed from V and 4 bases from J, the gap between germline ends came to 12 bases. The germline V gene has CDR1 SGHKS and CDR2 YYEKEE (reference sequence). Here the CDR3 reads CASSLIGAVNEKLFF. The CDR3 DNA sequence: TGTGCCAGCAGCTTAATTGGGGCCGTTAATGAAAAACTGTTTTTT.